Each of the 32 T cell receptor beta chains below was sequenced from the same sample in a study of T cell responses to AZD1222 COVID-19 vaccine. Assay used: immunoSEQ multiplex PCR; TCRdb lists only in-frame clones, some missing. Found here are roughly 56,000 clones, around 85% of them singletons; the top ten hold roughly 25%. Sequenced material: peripheral blood, taken 28 days after the second AZD1222 dose. Receptors were obtained from an adult who received the AZD1222 COVID-19 vaccine.

This chain links TRBV5-1 with TRBJ2-1; the D gene is possibly TRBD2 (6 bases). Trimming left V 5 bases short and J 0 bases short, with 9 bases between. The CDR3 loop spans 14 amino acids. Germline lookup yields CDR1 SGHRS and CDR2 YFSETQ. The CDR3: CASRGGNSYNEQFF. The CDR3 bases are TGCGCCAGCAGGGGCGGGAACTCCTACAATGAGCAGTTCTTC.

Only a few counts were recorded for this clone. This chain links TRBV11-2 with TRBJ2-7, with 10 bases lining up with TRBD1. CDR3 size: 14 residues. Germline assignment: CDR1 SGHAT and CDR2 FQNNGV. The V gene end was trimmed by 4 bases and the J gene end by 7 bases; junction bases not matched to a gene: 7. In DNA, the CDR3 is TGTGCCAGCAGCTATGGGACAGGGGCCCTGGAGCAGTACTTC. Translation: CASSYGTGALEQYF.

The V gene is TRBV18, the J gene TRBJ2-1, with a possible D match to TRBD2 (5 bases). Germline V CDR1 and CDR2: KGHSH, LQKENI. The CDR3 has 13 residues. V gave up 0 bases and J gave up 7 bases, with 7 bases separating them. CDR3 sequence reads: CASSPPRVNEQFF. CDR3 DNA: TGTGCCAGCTCACCACCGAGGGTAAATGAGCAGTTCTTC.

This chain joins TRBV4-3 and TRBJ1-1; perhaps TRBD1 as D (5 bases). V dropped 4 bases and J dropped 5 bases, with 17 bases sitting between them. Germline CDR1 and CDR2: LGHNA and YSLEER. This CDR3 is 15 amino acids long. The chain's CDR3 is CASSLTGRGGTEAFF. CDR3 DNA sequence: TGCGCCAGCAGCCTTACCGGTCGGGGCGGGACTGAAGCTTTCTTT.

This clone occurred a few times. This chain joins TRBV28 and TRBJ1-1; possibly TRBD1 for D (5 bases). Trimming stripped 3 bases from V and 3 bases from J, with 14 bases between. CDR1 and CDR2 (germline): MDHEN, SYDVKM. The CDR3 sequence is 15 residues long. This CDR3 is CASSLPGIRDTEAFF. For the CDR3, the DNA is TGTGCCAGCAGTTTGCCAGGGATTCGGGACACTGAAGCTTTCTTT.

The rearrangement links TRBV18 to TRBJ2-7; D gene uncertain. The CDR3 is made up of 13 amino acids. Trimming took 1 base from V and 7 from J, leaving 11 bases between them. Per the germline V gene, CDR1 is KGHSH and CDR2 is LQKENI. Here the CDR3 reads CASSPLFPGEQYF. The CDR3 DNA follows: TGTGCCAGCTCACCACTTTTCCCCGGGGAGCAGTACTTC.

The rearrangement links TRBV5-4 to TRBJ2-7; 8 bases map to TRBD2. The CDR3 runs 14 residues. Germline trimming cut 0 bases from V and 5 bases from J; bases unmatched to any gene: 4. Per the germline V gene, CDR1 is SGHNT and CDR2 is YYREEE (reference sequence). The CDR3 is CASSLAGTRNEQYF. Written as DNA, the CDR3 is TGTGCCAGCAGCTTGGCTGGGACTAGAAACGAGCAGTACTTC.

The chain uses TRBV24-1 and TRBJ2-5; perhaps D is TRBD1 or TRBD2 (6 bases each). The CDR3 has 16 amino acids. The ends were cut back, 4 bases at V and 5 bases at J, with 19 bases in the middle. Germline values: CDR1 KGHDR, CDR2 SFDVKD. In DNA, the CDR3 is TGTGCCACCAGTGACCCCGGGGGCAGGGGAGAGGAGACCCAGTACTTC. It is translated as CATSDPGGRGEETQYF.

This chain uses TRBV6-5 with TRBJ1-2; D is perhaps TRBD1 (5 bases). Germline V gene sequence: CDR1 MNHEY, CDR2 SVGAGI. Deletions cut 0 bases from V and 4 bases from J, with 6 bases between. The CDR3 runs to 13 residues. This CDR3 reads CASSYSTVYGYTF. The CDR3 region has the DNA TGTGCCAGCAGTTACTCGACAGTCTATGGCTACACCTTC.

The chain couples TRBV19 to TRBJ2-3; D remains ambiguous. The germline V and J ends were trimmed by 3 bases and 6 bases, with 10 bases remaining between them. Per germline, CDR1 LNHDA and CDR2 SQIVND (reference sequence). The CDR3 extends over 13 amino acids. The CDR3: CASSITYMDTQYF. The CDR3, as DNA: TGTGCCAGTAGTATTACCTATATGGATACGCAGTATTTT.

The CDR3 here is CASRRQGANSKKLFF. CDR3 in DNA: TGTGCCAGCAGAAGACAGGGGGCGAACTCTAAAAAACTGTTTTTT. The chain combines TRBV28 with TRBJ1-4; TRBD1 matches at 10 bases. J lost 9 bases, V lost 6 bases, and 10 bases had no gene match. The CDR3 is 15 residues long. Germline V lookup: CDR1 MDHEN, CDR2 SYDVKM.

The chain combines TRBV25-1 with TRBJ1-1, with D perhaps matching TRBD1 (6 bases). The V end was cut by 1 base, the J end by 5 bases, with 17 bases between. CDR3 length: 16 residues. CDR1 is MGHDK, CDR2 SYGVNS, per germline. The CDR3 nucleotides are TGTGCCAGCAGTGAATCCTACAGGGTTGGAAGTACTGAAGCTTTCTTT. Its protein is CASSESYRVGSTEAFF.

The chain has TRBV20-1 and TRBJ1-1; D gene ambiguous. Trimming stripped 2 bases from V and 10 bases from J, with 11 bases between. Germline V lookup: CDR1 DFQATT, CDR2 SNEGSKA (reference sequence). The CDR3 covers 11 residues. This CDR3 is CSARTGVGAFF. The DNA for the CDR3 is TGCAGTGCTAGAACTGGGGTAGGAGCTTTCTTT.

The chain combines TRBV7-9 with TRBJ2-7; 10 positions match TRBD2. V shed 5 bases and J 4 bases; nucleotides not matched to a gene: 11. This CDR3 has 16 amino acids. The germline V gene has CDR1 SEHNR and CDR2 FQNEAQ (reference sequence). Written as DNA, the CDR3 is TGTGCCAGCAGCCCTAACCGTACTAGCGGGACGTACGAGCAGTACTTC. Residues: CASSPNRTSGTYEQYF.

This chain uses TRBV30 with TRBJ2-7, with D perhaps matching TRBD1 or TRBD2 (5 bases each). V was shortened by 1 base and J by 6 bases, with 7 bases between the two germline ends. Germline loops: CDR1 GTSNPN, CDR2 SVGIG (reference sequence). This CDR3 has 11 amino acids. Here the CDR3 reads CAWSGGPEQYF. The CDR3 nucleotides read TGTGCCTGGAGTGGGGGACCCGAGCAGTACTTC. Variable domain in full (rest from reference TRBV30 and TRBJ2-7): SQTIHQWPATLVQPVGSPLSLECTVEGTSNPNLYWYRQAAGRGLQLLFYSVGIGQISSEVPQNLSASRPQDRQFILSSKKLLLSDSGFYLCAWSGGPEQYFGPGTRLTVT.

The V call is TRBV18, the J call TRBJ2-3; the match to TRBD2 covers 12 bases. Germline V gives CDR1 KGHSH, CDR2 LQKENI. With V trimmed by 0 bases and J by 4 bases, 14 bases remained unmatched. The CDR3 is 20 residues long. The CDR3 DNA sequence: TGTGCCAGCTCACCACCAAGGTCTGCTACTAGCGGGAGGAGGGCAGATACGCAGTATTTT. Its translation is CASSPPRSATSGRRADTQYF.

The J gene is TRBJ1-5, the V gene TRBV28; 7 bases align to TRBD1. V lost 3 bases, J lost 3 bases, and 8 bases stayed unmatched. CDR1 MDHEN and CDR2 SYDVKM come from the germline V gene. The CDR3 spans 16 residues. For the CDR3, the DNA is TGTGCCAGCAGTTTCGGCAGGGGGTCCTCCAATCAGCCCCAGCATTTT. It yields the protein CASSFGRGSSNQPQHF.

The V gene is TRBV19, the J gene TRBJ1-5; tentatively, D is TRBD1 (6 bases). The CDR3 spans 15 residues. Germline CDR1 LNHDA, CDR2 SQIVND (reference sequence). The germline V and J ends were trimmed by 6 bases and 5 bases, with 17 bases remaining between them. The CDR3 region is CASRFAGAPHQPQHF. In nucleotides, the CDR3 is TGTGCCAGTAGGTTCGCAGGGGCCCCCCATCAGCCCCAGCATTTT.

The rearrangement joins TRBV29-1 to TRBJ2-7; TRBD1 matches 10 bases. Trimming at V came to 7 bases and at J to 2 bases, leaving 5 bases not matched to a gene. The CDR3 consists of 13 residues. CDR1 and CDR2 from the germline V gene are SQVTM and ANQGSEA. The CDR3 region has the DNA TGCAGCGCATCGGGGACAGGGGCCTACGAGCAGTACTTC. It translates to CSASGTGAYEQYF.

The CDR3 DNA is TGTGCCAGCAGCTTAGACCCGGGGACACACACTGAAGCTTTCTTT. It specifies CASSLDPGTHTEAFF. The chain recombines TRBV7-3 with TRBJ1-1; tentative D call: TRBD1 (6 bases). V lost 2 bases, J lost 3 bases, and 13 bases lay in between. Germline CDR1 SGHTA, CDR2 FQGTGA. The CDR3 length is 15 residues.

The V gene is TRBV19, the J gene TRBJ2-3; 10 bases are a match to TRBD2. Germline V gene sequence: CDR1 LNHDA, CDR2 SQIVND (reference sequence). J lost 4 bases, V lost 3 bases, and 7 bases had no gene match. The CDR3 contains 16 residues. CDR3 sequence: CASSISRLAGADTQYF. For the CDR3, the DNA is TGTGCCAGTAGTATCTCCAGGCTAGCGGGAGCAGATACGCAGTATTTT.

As to this clone: The junction shows a germline mismatch at one end, possibly a read error. V and J are TRBV30 and TRBJ1-2, with 7 bases that match TRBD1. Germline CDR1 GTSNPN, CDR2 SVGIG (reference sequence). CDR3 length: 8 residues. Here the CDR3 reads CASDREAF. In DNA, the CDR3 is TGTGCCTCCGACAGGGAGGCGTTC.

The chain is built from TRBV6-1 and TRBJ2-4; 7 nucleotides align to TRBD2. This CDR3 is 15 amino acids long. The germline gives CDR1 MNHNS, CDR2 SASEGT. V lost 3 bases to trimming and J lost 3 bases; unmatched junction nucleotides: 5. The CDR3: CASSDMGGGKNIQYF. In DNA, the CDR3 is TGTGCCAGCAGTGACATGGGGGGGGGCAAAAACATTCAGTACTTC.

The rearrangement joins TRBV28 to TRBJ1-2; D unclear. Per germline, CDR1 MDHEN and CDR2 SYDVKM. The length of the CDR3 is 14 residues. V shed 7 bases and J shed 8 bases, with 20 bases lying between them. The CDR3 here is CASNPQPRVGGYTF. As DNA, the CDR3 is TGTGCCAGCAACCCCCAGCCGCGCGTCGGAGGCTACACCTTC.

This chain joins TRBV29-1 and TRBJ1-5; possible D gene TRBD1, 6 bases. Trimming left V 6 bases short and J 3 bases short, with 9 bases between. Germline lookup yields CDR1 SQVTM and CDR2 ANQGSEA. The CDR3 is 12 residues long. In DNA form, the CDR3 reads TGCAGCGTCAGGGGCGCCAATCAGCCCCAGCATTTT. Its protein is CSVRGANQPQHF.

This rearrangement joins TRBV9 to TRBJ1-5, with D unresolved. V was trimmed by 1 base and J by 3 bases, leaving 5 bases between them. Germline loops: CDR1 SGDLS, CDR2 YYNGEE. The CDR3 length is 13 residues. The CDR3 region has the DNA TGTGCCAGCAGCGTATCTCTCAATCAGCCCCAGCATTTT. This sequence encodes CASSVSLNQPQHF.

The chain links TRBV9 to TRBJ2-2, with D tentatively TRBD1 (6 bases). The CDR3 is 15 amino acids. Germline V lookup: CDR1 SGDLS, CDR2 YYNGEE. Trimming took 0 bases from V and 6 from J, leaving 12 bases between them. The CDR3 sequence is CASSVATGRAGELFF. For the CDR3, the DNA is TGTGCCAGCAGCGTAGCTACAGGGAGAGCCGGGGAGCTGTTTTTT.

The V call is TRBV15, the J call TRBJ2-2; TRBD2 agrees at 9 bases. The CDR3 has 16 residues. Germline trimming cut 3 bases from V and 5 bases from J; bases unmatched to any gene: 7. CDR1 and CDR2 from the germline V gene are LNHNV and YYDKDF (reference sequence). CDR3 residues: CATSSSGGRVTGELFF. The CDR3 DNA sequence: TGTGCCACCAGCAGTTCTGGCGGGAGGGTGACCGGGGAGCTGTTTTTT.

J is TRBJ2-7 and V is TRBV6-1, with 10 bases identical to TRBD2. The CDR3 sequence is 13 residues long. Unmatched junction bases numbered 1, after V lost 5 bases and J lost 3 bases. Germline-derived CDR1 and CDR2 are MNHNS and SASEGT. The CDR3 region has the DNA TGTGCCAGCAGTCTAGCGGGAGTCTACGAGCAGTACTTC. Protein: CASSLAGVYEQYF.

The chain couples TRBV19 to TRBJ2-7; D may match TRBD1 or TRBD2 (5 bases each). The CDR3 runs 18 residues. Looked up from germline, CDR1 is LNHDA and CDR2 is SQIVND (reference sequence). V was pared by 2 bases and J by 1 base, with 21 bases between. CDR3 nucleotides: TGTGCCAGTAGTATAAGCGCCTGGGGGACCTCCTATTCCTACGAGCAGTACTTC. Translation gives CASSISAWGTSYSYEQYF. Filled out from reference TRBV19 and TRBJ2-7, the complete variable domain reads DGGITQSPKYLFRKEGQNVTLSCEQNLNHDAMYWYRQDPGQGLRLIYYSQIVNDFQKGDIAEGYSVSREKKESFPLTVTSAQKNPTAFYLCASSISAWGTSYSYEQYFGPGTRLTVT.

This clone was counted a single time. This rearrangement joins TRBV27 to TRBJ2-7; D is possibly TRBD1 (5 bases). Trimming took off 7 bases at V and 2 bases at J, with 18 bases between the two ends. The CDR3 totals 15 residues. Germline CDR1 MNHEY, CDR2 SMNVEV (reference sequence). The CDR3 spells CASMYSTMTAYEQYF. CDR3 in DNA: TGTGCCAGCATGTACTCTACAATGACAGCCTACGAGCAGTACTTC.

The genes are TRBV30 and TRBJ2-2, with D maybe TRBD2 (6 bases). CDR3 length: 15 residues. The germline V gene encodes CDR1 GTSNPN and CDR2 SVGIG (reference sequence). V lost 4 bases and J lost 2, with 14 bases in between. CDR3 amino acids: CAWTVAVANTGELFF. Written as DNA, the CDR3 is TGTGCCTGGACAGTAGCGGTCGCAAACACCGGGGAGCTGTTTTTT.